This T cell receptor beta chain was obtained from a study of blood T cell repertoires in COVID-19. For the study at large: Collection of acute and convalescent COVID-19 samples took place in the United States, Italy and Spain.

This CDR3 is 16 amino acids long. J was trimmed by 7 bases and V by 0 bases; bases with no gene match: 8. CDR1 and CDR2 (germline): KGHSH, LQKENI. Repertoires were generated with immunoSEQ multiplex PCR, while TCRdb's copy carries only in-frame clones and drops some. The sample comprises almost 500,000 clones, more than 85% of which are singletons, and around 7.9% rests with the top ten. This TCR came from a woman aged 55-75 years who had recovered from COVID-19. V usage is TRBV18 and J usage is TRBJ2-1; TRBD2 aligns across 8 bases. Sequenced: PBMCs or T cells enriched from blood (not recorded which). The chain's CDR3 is CASSPPGTRGTNEQFF. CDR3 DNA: TGTGCCAGCTCACCACCGGGGACTAGAGGAACGAATGAGCAGTTCTTC.